The present T cell receptor beta chain was sequenced within a study of siplizumab effects on memory and regulatory T cells. The mixed lymphocyte reaction cells underwent coculture at 37°C for five to six days. Assay: immunoSEQ multiplex PCR; the TCRdb copy retains only in-frame clones and omits some. The table has 3,000 to 4,000 clones, 50% to 60% seen once; the top ten hold 40% to 50%. The sample holds a few counts of this clone. Antigen unknown. This CDR3 is built from 15 residues. With 1 base removed from V and 4 bases from J, the gap between germline ends came to 14 bases. Germline V gives CDR1 SGHNT, CDR2 YYREEE (reference sequence).

This sequence was found in a human donor in good health; the cells came from an allogeneic mixed lymphocyte reaction. Some clones in this sample may be carry-over from other donors' samples. Specimen: CFSE-low (dividing) CD8+ T cells sorted from an allogeneic mixed lymphocyte reaction. The rearrangement joins TRBV5-4 to TRBJ1-2, with D possibly being TRBD1 (6 bases). The CDR3 sequence: CASSLSPGDTYGYTF. The CDR3 DNA follows: TGTGCCAGCAGCTTGTCTCCAGGGGATACCTATGGCTACACCTTC.